This T cell receptor (beta chain) came from a study of CD8 T cells in Susac syndrome (dated by TCRdb to 2018 to 2020). Context from the whole study: Among the Susac syndrome patients who were sequenced, clinically active disease was present in six and clinical remission was observed in fewer than 10. Susac syndrome patients were therapy-naive, on corticosteroids (some also receiving IVIg), or on IVIg alone at blood withdrawal. Repertoire sequencing was used to test whether CD8+ T cell activation and differentiation in Susac syndrome was antigen driven.

Peripheral blood CD8+ and CD4+ T cells from healthy donors, Susac syndrome patients and multiple sclerosis patients were profiled by high-throughput TCR beta sequencing. The Susac syndrome patients fulfilled recently defined diagnostic criteria for definite or probable disease. Bulk CD8+ and CD4+ T cells were purified by magnetic negative isolation, whereas CD8+ TEMRA cells were enriched by FACS. Blood was collected in EDTA tubes and processed within 24 hours, with PBMCs isolated through density gradient centrifugation. PBMCs intended for TCR sequencing were cryopreserved in liquid nitrogen and thawed later in a water bath at 37 degrees C. Purity of sorted or isolated CD4+, CD8+ and CD8+ TEMRA cells was at least 90%. The germline V gene encodes CDR1 SGHAT and CDR2 FQNNGV. Reading from cysteine to phenylalanine, the CDR3 counts 16 amino acids. Left in the record is the CDR3 DNA by itself, 48 bases read in frame from the first base. The junction shows trimming of 0 bases on V and 5 bases on J, and the gene matches do not reach 7 bases of it.

RNA was extracted using the RNeasy kit, and about 0.45 to 1 microgram was reverse transcribed with random hexamers. TCR beta CDR3 regions were amplified with the immunoSEQ multiplex PCR assay covering 54 Vbeta and 13 Jbeta segments. Bias from PCR amplification was corrected by using a synthetic template baseline for primer optimization and for computational correction. The published analysis was carried out like this. Only productive sequences were kept, with reads annotated to V, D and J genes according to IMGT and analyzed in immunoSEQ Analyzer. To calculate clonality, Shannon entropy was normalized by log2 of the number of productive unique sequences and then subtracted from one. For each patient and control, public and private clones were evaluated among the 100 most prevalent clones. Clones were defined as Susac-specific if absent from the healthy and MS cohorts, from some 1,000 published viral clones and from other ImmuneACCESS disease sequences. The raw public reads went through TCRdb reprocessing: fastp at Q25, MiXCR clone calling, in-frame beta chains kept. Identical CDR3 protein sequences are pooled into one entry, listed with their most common genes and DNA. The V and J calls, along with clone size, are taken from TCRdb and not from the paper's own processing. The sample profile shows under 300,000 distinct CDR3 sequences; 96% of them were found once. The top ten constitute approximately 0.1% of the sample.

This clonotype was observed once. The target of this receptor is not known. No much larger clonotype is one base removed from it; base qualities were not supplied. Weak support is all one read offers. The investigation overall reported the following: No clonal expansion was detected in the CD4+ T cell repertoire of Susac syndrome patients. The number of individuals in the TCR sequencing and HLA analysis was acknowledged as relatively small.

The chain links TRBV11-2 with TRBJ2-7; 10 bases in the middle match TRBD2. The source of this sequence is a human donor with Susac syndrome. Source material: CD4+ T cells from PBMCs. At the DNA level, the sequence is TGTGCCAGCAGCTTAGATACTAGCGGGATAATCGACGAGCAGTACTTC. Its product reads: CASSLDTSGIIDEQYF. With the portions outside the CDR3 filled from the reference TRBV11-2 and TRBJ2-7 genes, the complete variable region becomes EAGVAQSPRYKIIEKRQSVAFWCNPISGHATLYWYQQILGQGPKLLIQFQNNGVVDDSQLPKDRFSAERLKGVDSTLKIQPAKLEDSAVYLCASSLDTSGIIDEQYFGPGTRLTVT.